These 28 T cell receptor beta chains share one sample of origin, sequenced in a study of shared clonotypes between healthy human individuals. Using immunoSEQ multiplex PCR, the repertoire was profiled, and TCRdb retains in-frame clones only, with some absent. The sample has about 2 million clones; about 95% are singletons. In the naive CD8 group, cells lacked CD45RO and were positively selected for CCR7, so terminally differentiated effector memory CD45RA+ cells were left out. The specimen was naive CD8+ T cells sorted from blood. The receptors derive from a man younger than 35 in good health.

The rearrangement links TRBV10-3 to TRBJ1-2; no reliable D call. V dropped 1 base and J dropped 6 bases, with 12 bases sitting between them. The germline CDR1 and CDR2 sequences are ENHRY and SYGVKD. This CDR3 is 14 amino acids long. CDR3 protein: CAISEFRTGDGYTF. DNA for the CDR3: TGTGCCATCAGTGAGTTTAGGACGGGCGATGGCTACACCTTC.

In regard to this clone: Other nucleotide sequences in the sample specify the same CDR3. The genes are TRBV7-9 and TRBJ2-7; D is undetermined. The CDR3 sequence is 12 residues long. V was clipped by 5 bases and J by 0 bases, with 5 bases between them. The germline gives CDR1 SEHNR, CDR2 FQNEAQ (reference sequence). The DNA for the CDR3 is TGTGCCAGCAGCCTAATCTCCTACGAGCAGTACTTC. Amino acids: CASSLISYEQYF.

The V and J genes are TRBV6-1 and TRBJ2-7, with D perhaps TRBD2 (5 bases). Germline CDR1 reads MNHNS; CDR2 reads SASEGT. V was clipped by 3 bases and J by 7 bases, with 19 bases between them. This CDR3 region has 15 residues. CDR3 DNA: TGTGCCAGCAGTGAGAACCAGCGGCCATCTACGGAGCAGTACTTC. Translating it yields CASSENQRPSTEQYF.

This rearrangement joins TRBV28 to TRBJ2-1, with TRBD2 matching over 7 bases. CDR3 length: 14 residues. The ends lost 3 bases at V and 3 bases at J; junction bases unmatched: 2. CDR1 and CDR2 from the germline V gene are MDHEN and SYDVKM. The CDR3 bases are TGTGCCAGCAGTTTGGGGGAGGGCTACAATGAGCAGTTCTTC. Amino acids: CASSLGEGYNEQFF.

This sequence joins TRBV4-1 and TRBJ2-7; weak D call: TRBD2 (6 bases). Germline V lookup: CDR1 MGHRA, CDR2 YSYEKL. The CDR3 loop spans 16 amino acids. V was cut by 0 bases and J by 3 bases, with 15 bases left in between. The CDR3 DNA is TGCGCCAGCAGCCAAGAGATGGCTAGCGCCTTCTACGAGCAGTACTTC. Translated: CASSQEMASAFYEQYF.

J is TRBJ2-7 and V is TRBV11-2; a possible D gene is TRBD1 (6 bases). The CDR3 extends over 15 amino acids. CDR1 is SGHAT and CDR2 is FQNNGV in the germline V gene. V lost 5 bases, J lost 2 bases, and 16 bases lay in between. CDR3 coding DNA: TGTGCCAGCAGCGCCTACCTACAGGGCACCTACGAGCAGTACTTC. Its protein is CASSAYLQGTYEQYF.

Points on this clone: In the same sample, other DNA sequences code for this CDR3. The chain is built from TRBV19 and TRBJ2-1, with D unresolved. V lost 3 bases and J lost 3, with 6 bases in between. This CDR3 contains 13 residues. Germline values: CDR1 LNHDA, CDR2 SQIVND (reference sequence). CDR3: CASSMTGYNEQFF. CDR3 nucleotide sequence: TGTGCCAGTAGTATGACTGGCTACAATGAGCAGTTCTTC.

This chain links TRBV5-8 with TRBJ2-7; D perhaps matches TRBD1 (6 bases). The V end was cut by 9 bases, the J end by 0 bases, with 10 bases between. CDR1 is SGHTS, CDR2 YDEGEE, per germline. The CDR3 sequence is 12 residues long. CDR3 loop: CAIRDNSYEQYF. Here the CDR3 DNA reads TGTGCCATCAGGGACAACTCCTACGAGCAGTACTTC. The full variable domain, with the rest looked up from reference TRBV5-8 and TRBJ2-7, is EAGVTQSPTHLIKTRGQQATLRCSPISGHTSVYWYQQALGLGLQFLLWYDEGEERNRGNFPPRFSGRQFPNYSSELNVNALELEDSALYLCAIRDNSYEQYFGPGTRLTVT.

In this sample, this clone turned up a few times. V is TRBV4-1 and J is TRBJ2-7; D is ambiguous. Deletions cut 4 bases from V and 0 bases from J, with 19 bases between. CDR1 is MGHRA and CDR2 is YSYEKL in the germline V gene. The CDR3 spans 17 residues. The CDR3 loop is CASSPQPLRAPSYEQYF. The CDR3 nucleotides read TGCGCCAGCAGCCCCCAACCCCTTCGGGCCCCCTCCTACGAGCAGTACTTC.

The chain couples TRBV29-1 to TRBJ2-5, with 7 bases lining up with TRBD1. V lost 7 bases, J lost 3 bases, and 8 bases stayed unmatched. CDR3 length equals 13 residues. From germline, CDR1 is SQVTM and CDR2 ANQGSEA. DNA for the CDR3: TGCAGCGCTGAGAAGGGGGCAGAAGAGACCCAGTACTTC. Amino acids: CSAEKGAEETQYF.

This clone was detected once. The chain has TRBV5-4 and TRBJ2-1; TRBD2 aligns across 9 bases. Germline CDR1 is SGHNT and CDR2 is YYREEE (reference sequence). Trimming removed 0 bases from V and 4 bases from J; junction bases left unmatched: 5. This CDR3 comprises 16 residues. The CDR3 region is CASSLEAGGLYNEQFF. The CDR3 bases are TGTGCCAGCAGCTTGGAAGCGGGAGGATTATACAATGAGCAGTTCTTC.

The gene calls are TRBV6-5 and TRBJ1-2; 9 bases agree with TRBD1. The CDR3 is made up of 15 amino acids. Losses at the gene ends were 0 bases for V and 8 bases for J; bases not matched to a gene: 7. Per germline, CDR1 MNHEY and CDR2 SVGAGI. The CDR3 protein is CASSYSTGGAEGYTF. In DNA form, the CDR3 reads TGTGCCAGCAGTTACTCAACAGGGGGCGCGGAGGGCTACACCTTC.

This clone was counted a single time. CDR3 protein: CASSPNPGQGVAGELFF. In nucleotides, the CDR3 is TGTGCCAGCAGTCCTAACCCGGGACAGGGCGTGGCCGGGGAGCTGTTTTTT. The chain joins TRBV2 to TRBJ2-2; 9 bases agree with TRBD1. Trimming cost V 5 bases and J 6 bases; bases outside gene matches: 13. Germline loops: CDR1 SNHLY, CDR2 FYNNEI. The CDR3 covers 17 residues.

The V gene is TRBV27, the J gene TRBJ2-7, with 8 bases that match TRBD1. Losses at the gene ends were 5 bases for V and 1 base for J; bases not matched to a gene: 10. The germline V gene encodes CDR1 MNHEY and CDR2 SMNVEV (reference sequence). CDR3 length: 16 residues. CDR3 loop: CASSPSTGEESYEQYF. CDR3 in DNA: TGTGCCAGCAGTCCGTCGACAGGGGAAGAATCCTACGAGCAGTACTTC.

The chain links TRBV4-1 to TRBJ1-1; the D gene is possibly TRBD1 (5 bases). The CDR3 loop spans 16 amino acids. With 4 bases removed from V and 0 bases from J, the gap between germline ends came to 15 bases. CDR1 and CDR2 (germline): MGHRA, YSYEKL. In nucleotides, the CDR3 is TGCGCCAGCAGCCTTATTGGGCAGGGAATGAACACTGAAGCTTTCTTT. It codes for CASSLIGQGMNTEAFF.

This clone has only one observation. The chain combines TRBV5-6 with TRBJ2-7; 13 bases align to TRBD2. Germline V gene sequence: CDR1 SGHDT, CDR2 YYEEEE. V shed 4 bases and J 0 bases; nucleotides not matched to a gene: 10. The CDR3 runs to 18 residues. In nucleotides, the CDR3 is TGTGCCAGCAGCCCCCGACTAGCGGGAGGCCTAATCTCCTACGAGCAGTACTTC. As protein: CASSPRLAGGLISYEQYF.

In DNA, the CDR3 is TGTGCCAGCAGGGAGGGCACAGGGGCCTACAATAGCAATCAGCCCCAGCATTTT. Protein product: CASREGTGAYNSNQPQHF. This rearrangement joins TRBV27 to TRBJ1-5; 7 nucleotides agree with TRBD1. The V gene's germline CDR1 is MNHEY and CDR2 SMNVEV (reference sequence). This CDR3 contains 18 residues. V lost 6 bases and J lost 0; bases outside the gene matches: 14.

The chain has TRBV9 and TRBJ2-3; possible D gene TRBD2, 5 bases. CDR1 SGDLS and CDR2 YYNGEE come from the germline V gene. The CDR3 is 14 residues long. The V end lost 1 base, the J end lost 7 bases, and 13 bases lay between the germline ends. The CDR3 nucleotides read TGTGCCAGCAGCGTAAGCGGCTCAAGGAATACGCAGTATTTT. Its translation is CASSVSGSRNTQYF.

The V and J genes are TRBV7-9 and TRBJ1-1; D not certain. The CDR3 is made up of 14 amino acids. Germline V lookup: CDR1 SEHNR, CDR2 FQNEAQ (reference sequence). Trimming pared 2 bases from V and 6 bases from J, leaving 13 bases between. DNA of the CDR3: TGTGCCAGCAGCTTACCACCGCGGTCACCTGAAGCTTTCTTT. Translating gives CASSLPPRSPEAFF.

V and J are TRBV5-6 and TRBJ1-2; D remains unclear. Deletions cut 0 bases from V and 2 bases from J, with 8 bases between. The CDR3 contains 14 residues. From germline, CDR1 is SGHDT and CDR2 YYEEEE. CDR3 protein: CASSLDSRNYGYTF. CDR3 sequence (DNA): TGTGCCAGCAGCTTGGATTCCAGGAACTATGGCTACACCTTC.

The V gene is TRBV19, the J gene TRBJ2-7; either TRBD1 or TRBD2 may supply D (5 bases each). CDR3 length equals 15 residues. V was cut by 6 bases and J by 1 base, with 16 bases left in between. Germline V gene data show CDR1 as LNHDA and CDR2 as SQIVND (reference sequence). CDR3 sequence: CASREGDGLSYEQYF. In DNA form, the CDR3 reads TGTGCCAGTAGGGAAGGGGACGGACTTTCCTACGAGCAGTACTTC.

The V gene is TRBV5-4, the J gene TRBJ2-7, with TRBD2 matching 11 bases. J gave up 7 bases and V 7 bases, and 19 bases lay outside the gene matches. Germline V gene sequence: CDR1 SGHNT, CDR2 YYREEE (reference sequence). This CDR3 is built from 17 residues. The CDR3 region is CASGIAGGGPRLGEQYF. CDR3 DNA: TGTGCCAGCGGGATAGCGGGAGGGGGACCCAGGTTGGGGGAGCAGTACTTC.

The chain couples TRBV30 to TRBJ2-6, with TRBD1 matching 8 bases. This CDR3 spans 17 amino acids. V lost 8 bases to trimming and J lost 4 bases; unmatched junction nucleotides: 16. Per germline, CDR1 GTSNPN and CDR2 SVGIG (reference sequence). The CDR3 protein is CAGSRSGGASGANVLTF. As DNA, the CDR3 is TGTGCCGGAAGTCGTTCAGGGGGCGCCTCCGGGGCCAACGTCCTGACTTTC.

The chain recombines TRBV4-1 with TRBJ2-2; 9 bases map to TRBD2. Germline values: CDR1 MGHRA, CDR2 YSYEKL. V was pared by 0 bases and J by 6 bases, with 8 bases of the junction left unmatched. The CDR3 runs 17 residues. Written as DNA, the CDR3 is TGCGCCAGCAGCCAAGATGGAGAGCGGGGGGACCCCGGGGAGCTGTTTTTT. Amino acid sequence: CASSQDGERGDPGELFF.

The rearrangement links TRBV11-2 to TRBJ2-2; D ambiguous. Deletions cut 3 bases from V and 6 bases from J, with 14 bases between. This CDR3 has 15 residues. CDR1 is SGHAT and CDR2 is FQNNGV in the germline V gene. For the CDR3, the DNA is TGTGCCAGCAGCTTGGCGACGGTTGACGCCGGGGAGCTGTTTTTT. This translates into CASSLATVDAGELFF.

The rearrangement joins TRBV6-5 to TRBJ2-7; D unclear. Looked up from germline, CDR1 is MNHEY and CDR2 is SVGAGI. This CDR3 region has 12 residues. V was clipped by 2 bases and J by 6 bases, with 8 bases between them. CDR3 sequence reads: CASSYEPGEQYF. As DNA, the CDR3 is TGTGCCAGCAGTTACGAGCCGGGCGAGCAGTACTTC.

The chain joins TRBV6-5 to TRBJ1-2, with D tentatively TRBD1 (5 bases). The CDR3 sequence is 14 residues long. The V gene lost 2 bases and the J gene lost 3 bases, with 10 bases spanning the gap. Germline-derived CDR1 and CDR2 are MNHEY and SVGAGI. CDR3 region: CASSYRDGYYGYTF. The CDR3 region has the DNA TGTGCCAGCAGTTACCGGGACGGCTACTATGGCTACACCTTC.

V usage is TRBV18 and J usage is TRBJ1-1, with 7 bases lining up with TRBD1. CDR3 length: 14 residues. The V segment lost 3 bases and the J segment 3 bases; nucleotides outside the gene matches: 4. CDR1 and CDR2 from the germline V gene are KGHSH and LQKENI. Here the CDR3 DNA reads TGTGCCAGCTCACCCGACAGGGACTACACTGAAGCTTTCTTT. Its protein is CASSPDRDYTEAFF.